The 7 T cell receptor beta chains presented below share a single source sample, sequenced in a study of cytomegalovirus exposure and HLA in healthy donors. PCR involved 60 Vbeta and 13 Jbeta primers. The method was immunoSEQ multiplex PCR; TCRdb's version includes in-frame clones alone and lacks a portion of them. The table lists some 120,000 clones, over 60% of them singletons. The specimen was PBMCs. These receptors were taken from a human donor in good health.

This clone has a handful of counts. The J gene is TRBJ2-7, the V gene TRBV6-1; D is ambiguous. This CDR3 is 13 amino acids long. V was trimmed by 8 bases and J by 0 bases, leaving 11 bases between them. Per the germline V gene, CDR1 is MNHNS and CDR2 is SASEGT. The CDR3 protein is CASGVASSYEQYF. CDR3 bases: TGTGCCAGCGGAGTCGCGAGCTCCTACGAGCAGTACTTC.

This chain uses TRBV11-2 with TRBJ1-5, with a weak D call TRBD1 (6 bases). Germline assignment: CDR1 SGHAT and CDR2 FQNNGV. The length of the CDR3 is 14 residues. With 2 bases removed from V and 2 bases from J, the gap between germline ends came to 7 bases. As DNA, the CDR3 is TGTGCCAGCAGCTTATCAGGGGGCAATCAGCCCCAGCATTTT. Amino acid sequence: CASSLSGGNQPQHF.

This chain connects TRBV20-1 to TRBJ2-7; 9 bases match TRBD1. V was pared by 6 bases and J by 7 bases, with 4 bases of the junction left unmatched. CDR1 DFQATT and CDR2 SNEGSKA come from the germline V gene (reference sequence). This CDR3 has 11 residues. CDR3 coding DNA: TGCAGTGCGGGGACAGGGAGGGAGCAGTACTTC. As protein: CSAGTGREQYF.

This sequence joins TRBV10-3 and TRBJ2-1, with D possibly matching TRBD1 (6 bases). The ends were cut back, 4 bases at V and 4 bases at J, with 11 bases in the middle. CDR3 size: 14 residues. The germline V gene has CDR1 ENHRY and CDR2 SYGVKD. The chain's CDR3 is CAISAKGGYNEQFF. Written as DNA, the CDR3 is TGTGCCATCAGTGCCAAAGGGGGTTACAATGAGCAGTTCTTC.

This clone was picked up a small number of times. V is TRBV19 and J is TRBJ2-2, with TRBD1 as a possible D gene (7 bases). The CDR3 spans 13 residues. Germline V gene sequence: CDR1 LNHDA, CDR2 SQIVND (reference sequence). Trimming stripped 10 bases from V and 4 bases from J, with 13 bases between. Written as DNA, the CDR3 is TGTGCCACCCGACAGGGAGGCACCGGGGAGCTGTTTTTT. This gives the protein CATRQGGTGELFF.

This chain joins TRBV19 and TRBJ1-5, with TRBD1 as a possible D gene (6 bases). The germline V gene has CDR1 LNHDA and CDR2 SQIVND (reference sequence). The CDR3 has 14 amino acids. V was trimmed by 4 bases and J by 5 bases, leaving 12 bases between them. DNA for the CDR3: TGTGCCAGTAGTACCCTTTACAGGGATCAGCCCCAGCATTTT. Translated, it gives CASSTLYRDQPQHF.

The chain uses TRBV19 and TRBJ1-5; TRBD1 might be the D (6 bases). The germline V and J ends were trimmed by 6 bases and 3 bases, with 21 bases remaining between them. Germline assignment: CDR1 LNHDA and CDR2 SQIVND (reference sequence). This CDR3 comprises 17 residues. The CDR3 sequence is CASSQLGTGGSNQPQHF. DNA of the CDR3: TGTGCCAGTAGCCAACTCGGGACGGGGGGCTCCAATCAGCCCCAGCATTTT.